This T cell receptor beta chain was recovered during a study of cytotoxic CD8 clonotypes in ibrutinib-treated CLL. Study-level background: Of a cohort that held ten to twelve relapsed/refractory and around 16 treatment-naive patients, roughly 18 were IGHV unmutated. After treatment lasting a median roughly 13 months, range 6 to 36, response samples were collected. General study results and limits: Stable or contracted on treatment, public clonotypes were also uncommon. For progressing versus sustained-remission patients, sampling times were not the same.

CDR3 length equals 14 residues. V gave up 3 bases and J gave up 4 bases, with 12 bases separating them. The germline V gene encodes CDR1 SGHAT and CDR2 FQNNGV. This clone was counted between two and nine times. Its specificity is not known. Measured with immunoSEQ multiplex PCR; TCRdb has only the in-frame clones, and not every one. This table holds about 68,000 clones, approximately 71% found once. The sample here was PBMCs, taken after 12 months of ibrutinib treatment. The receptor's source is a human donor with chronic lymphocytic leukemia. The V call is TRBV11-2, the J call TRBJ1-2, with D hard to call. CDR3 coding DNA: TGTGCCAGCAGCTTTGACGCCCTCGGCTATGGCTACACCTTC. It translates to CASSFDALGYGYTF.